This T cell receptor (beta chain) was found in a study of blood T cells in healthy people across ages. Study-level results: It was not possible, with unsorted PBMCs, to conclusively compare naive and antigen-experienced cells. Naive T cell percentage showed a strong correlation with the diversity of TCR beta.

A J-beta primer mix and a sample-barcoded 5' primer were used in a second PCR of about 6 to 12 cycles. Unique molecular identifiers of 12 random nucleotides labeled each cDNA. TCRdb redid the calling of the 5' RACE reads with MiXCR, one entry per CDR3 protein. The table includes 850,000 to 1,000,000 distinct CDR3 sequences, around 54% detected once. Donors each provided roughly 9.6 milliliters of peripheral blood. About this clonotype itself: Its antigen is as yet unknown.

There are 14 residues in the CDR3. CDR1 and CDR2 from the germline V gene are SEHNR and FQNEAQ (reference sequence). Germline trimming cut 4 bases from V and 11 bases from J; bases unmatched to any gene: 6. The chain recombines TRBV7-9 with TRBJ1-6, with 9 bases aligning to TRBD1. The sequencing input was blood. The sequence came from a woman aged 60-75 years in good health. Here the CDR3 DNA reads TGTGCCAGCAGCTCGGGACAGGGAACTCCACCCCTCCACTTT. Amino acid sequence: CASSSGQGTPPLHF.